These T cell receptor beta chains were read from a single sample in a study of T cells in Graves' hyperthyroidism and ophthalmopathy. MiXCR, run by TCRdb on the multiplex PCR reads, gives a single entry per CDR3 protein. This table holds roughly 570,000 distinct CDR3 sequences, 46% found once. The sequencing input was peripheral blood or thyroid tissue (not recorded which). These receptors originate from a woman between 18 and 29 years old with Graves' hyperthyroidism. CDR3s include the opening cysteine and the closing phenylalanine or tryptophan. The order of the fields is V gene, D gene, clone size, J gene, CDR3 protein, CDR3 DNA. The D gene is left open where the match is weak. Clone size is shown for a subset of rows, as once, few, many or a class of expanded clone.

V gene: TRBV7-6; D gene: TRBD1; clone size: .; J gene: TRBJ2-1; CDR3 protein: CASSPDRGKQFF; CDR3 DNA: TGTGCCAGCAGCCCGGACAGGGGAAAGCAGTTCTTC
V gene: TRBV19; D gene: TRBD1; clone size: .; J gene: TRBJ1-6; CDR3 protein: CASSQQGATRNSPLHF; CDR3 DNA: TGTGCCAGTAGTCAACAGGGGGCGACGCGGAATTCACCCCTCCACTTT
V gene: TRBV2; D gene: TRBD2; clone size: .; J gene: TRBJ2-2; CDR3 protein: CASSARLAGPGELFF; CDR3 DNA: TGTGCCAGCAGTGCTAGATTAGCGGGACCCGGGGAGCTGTTTTTT
V gene: TRBV29-1; D gene: .; clone size: .; J gene: TRBJ1-2; CDR3 protein: CSVGSRTTGGYAF; CDR3 DNA: TGCAGCGTTGGATCTAGGACAACGGGGGGCTACGCCTTC
V gene: TRBV2; D gene: TRBD1; clone size: many; J gene: TRBJ1-2; CDR3 protein: CASSDDRALSGYTF; CDR3 DNA: TGTGCCAGCAGTGATGACAGGGCCTTGAGTGGCTACACCTTC
V gene: TRBV29-1; D gene: TRBD2; clone size: few; J gene: TRBJ2-1; CDR3 protein: CSVARLAGGSREQFF; CDR3 DNA: TGCAGCGTTGCTCGGCTAGCGGGAGGTAGTCGCGAGCAGTTCTTC
V gene: TRBV29-1; D gene: TRBD1; clone size: .; J gene: TRBJ2-7; CDR3 protein: CSATGGAYEQYF; CDR3 DNA: TGCAGCGCTACAGGGGGCGCCTACGAGCAGTACTTC
V gene: TRBV7-9; D gene: TRBD1; clone size: .; J gene: TRBJ2-7; CDR3 protein: CASSADRGEGEQYF; CDR3 DNA: TGTGCCAGCAGCGCCGACAGGGGGGAGGGCGAGCAGTACTTC
V gene: TRBV15; D gene: .; clone size: .; J gene: TRBJ2-7; CDR3 protein: CATSSAQDPYEQYF; CDR3 DNA: TGTGCCACCAGCAGTGCCCAGGACCCCTACGAGCAGTACTTC
V gene: TRBV29-1; D gene: .; clone size: few; J gene: TRBJ2-7; CDR3 protein: CSVESSSYNEQYF; CDR3 DNA: TGCAGCGTTGAGTCTAGCTCCTACAATGAGCAGTACTTC
V gene: TRBV30; D gene: TRBD2; clone size: many; J gene: TRBJ2-2; CDR3 protein: CALTSGIRELFF; CDR3 DNA: TGTGCCTTAACTAGCGGGATTAGGGAGCTGTTTTTT
V gene: TRBV20-1; D gene: TRBD1; clone size: many; J gene: TRBJ2-2; CDR3 protein: CSARQGANTGELFF; CDR3 DNA: TGCAGTGCTAGGCAGGGGGCGAACACCGGGGAGCTGTTTTTT
V gene: TRBV24-1; D gene: TRBD2; clone size: few; J gene: TRBJ2-1; CDR3 protein: CATSDPRVGLAGGVWNEQFF; CDR3 DNA: TGTGCCACCAGTGACCCCCGGGTAGGTCTAGCGGGAGGGGTTTGGAATGAGCAGTTCTTC
V gene: TRBV10-3; D gene: .; clone size: .; J gene: TRBJ1-3; CDR3 protein: CASLVRHSGNTIYF; CDR3 DNA: TGTGCCTCCCTGGTCCGGCACTCTGGAAACACCATATATTTT
V gene: TRBV12-3/TRBV12-4; D gene: .; clone size: .; J gene: TRBJ2-2; CDR3 protein: CASSLEAPPSNTGELFF; CDR3 DNA: TGTGCCAGCAGTTTAGAGGCACCACCTTCGAACACCGGGGAGCTGTTTTTT
V gene: TRBV29-1; D gene: TRBD1; clone size: .; J gene: TRBJ1-2; CDR3 protein: CSVRAGGIYGYTF; CDR3 DNA: TGCAGCGTTAGGGCAGGGGGGATCTATGGCTACACCTTC
V gene: TRBV2; D gene: .; clone size: .; J gene: TRBJ1-2; CDR3 protein: CASSLAGAYGYTF; CDR3 DNA: TGTGCCAGCAGTTTAGCGGGGGCCTATGGCTACACCTTC
V gene: TRBV24-1; D gene: .; clone size: .; J gene: TRBJ1-1; CDR3 protein: CASRNRFNTEAFF; CDR3 DNA: TGTGCTAGTCGAAACAGGTTTAACACTGAAGCTTTCTTT
V gene: TRBV7-2; D gene: TRBD2; clone size: once; J gene: TRBJ2-7; CDR3 protein: CASSLAGLAETFYEQYF; CDR3 DNA: TGTGCCAGCAGCTTAGCAGGACTAGCCGAGACCTTCTACGAGCAGTACTTC
V gene: TRBV7-9; D gene: .; clone size: many; J gene: TRBJ1-1; CDR3 protein: CASSTSSGTEAFF; CDR3 DNA: TGTGCCAGCAGCACCTCATCGGGGACTGAAGCTTTCTTT
V gene: TRBV15; D gene: .; clone size: .; J gene: TRBJ1-2; CDR3 protein: CATSTPGTSGSLGYGYTF; CDR3 DNA: TGTGCCACCAGCACCCCCGGGACTAGCGGGAGTCTGGGGTACGGCTACACCTTC
V gene: TRBV7-9; D gene: TRBD2; clone size: .; J gene: TRBJ2-7; CDR3 protein: CASSLKASGSGEQYF; CDR3 DNA: TGTGCCAGCAGCTTAAAGGCTAGCGGGAGTGGTGAGCAGTACTTC
V gene: TRBV29-1; D gene: TRBD1; clone size: .; J gene: TRBJ1-2; CDR3 protein: CSVSGTGSLGYTF; CDR3 DNA: TGCAGCGTCTCCGGGACAGGAAGTCTTGGCTACACCTTC
V gene: TRBV9; D gene: .; clone size: medium-sized; J gene: TRBJ1-5; CDR3 protein: CASSVGWGGSQPQHF; CDR3 DNA: TGTGCCAGCAGCGTAGGATGGGGGGGTTCCCAGCCCCAGCATTTT
V gene: TRBV20-1; D gene: TRBD1; clone size: many; J gene: TRBJ2-5; CDR3 protein: CSAEYRDRPPETQYF; CDR3 DNA: TGCAGTGCCGAGTACCGGGACAGGCCTCCAGAGACCCAGTACTTC
V gene: TRBV5-1; D gene: .; clone size: many; J gene: TRBJ2-5; CDR3 protein: CASSLEARGTVGQETQYF; CDR3 DNA: TGCGCCAGCAGCTTGGAAGCACGCGGCACGGTTGGGCAAGAGACCCAGTACTTC
V gene: TRBV7-2; D gene: TRBD1; clone size: .; J gene: TRBJ2-1; CDR3 protein: CASSSRDRVVNEQFF; CDR3 DNA: TGTGCCAGCAGCTCACGGGACAGGGTCGTCAATGAGCAGTTCTTC
V gene: TRBV7-2; D gene: TRBD2; clone size: .; J gene: TRBJ2-1; CDR3 protein: CASSPPEREAASSYNEQFF; CDR3 DNA: TGTGCCAGCAGCCCCCCGGAGCGGGAGGCCGCTAGCTCCTACAATGAGCAGTTCTTC
V gene: TRBV7-8; D gene: .; clone size: .; J gene: TRBJ2-2; CDR3 protein: CASSPVRGTYRPGETGELFF; CDR3 DNA: TGTGCCAGCAGCCCTGTGAGGGGGACTTATCGGCCAGGGGAAACCGGGGAGCTGTTTTTT
V gene: TRBV2; D gene: .; clone size: many; J gene: TRBJ2-5; CDR3 protein: CASSVGDGKTQYF; CDR3 DNA: TGTGCCAGCAGTGTAGGGGACGGGAAGACCCAGTACTTC
V gene: TRBV7-9; D gene: TRBD1; clone size: many; J gene: TRBJ1-5; CDR3 protein: CASSEDRGSNQPQHF; CDR3 DNA: TGTGCCAGCAGCGAAGACAGGGGTAGCAATCAGCCCCAGCATTTT
V gene: TRBV29-1; D gene: TRBD2; clone size: .; J gene: TRBJ2-3; CDR3 protein: CSVGTSGRGLDTQYF; CDR3 DNA: TGCAGCGTTGGGACTAGCGGGAGAGGTTTAGATACGCAGTATTTT
V gene: TRBV20-1; D gene: .; clone size: many; J gene: TRBJ1-1; CDR3 protein: CSARTDSYLKAFF; CDR3 DNA: TGCAGTGCTAGGACCGACAGTTATCTGAAGGCTTTCTTT
V gene: TRBV27; D gene: .; clone size: few; J gene: TRBJ1-5; CDR3 protein: CASSLRGGAHQPQHF; CDR3 DNA: TGTGCCAGCAGTTTACGTGGGGGGGCCCATCAGCCCCAGCATTTT
V gene: TRBV6-6; D gene: TRBD1; clone size: .; J gene: TRBJ1-6; CDR3 protein: CASSLWIPRQGARNSPLHF; CDR3 DNA: TGTGCCAGCAGCCTTTGGATCCCCAGACAGGGGGCGCGGAATTCACCCCTCCACTTT
V gene: TRBV20-1; D gene: .; clone size: .; J gene: TRBJ2-5; CDR3 protein: CSANLALQETQYF; CDR3 DNA: TGCAGTGCTAACTTAGCGTTACAAGAGACCCAGTACTTC
V gene: TRBV20-1; D gene: .; clone size: .; J gene: TRBJ2-6; CDR3 protein: CSARPGANVLTF; CDR3 DNA: TGCAGTGCGAGGCCAGGGGCCAACGTCCTGACTTTC
V gene: TRBV10-3; D gene: TRBD1; clone size: .; J gene: TRBJ1-1; CDR3 protein: CAISESTGGVNTEAFF; CDR3 DNA: TGTGCCATCAGTGAGTCAACAGGGGGGGTTAACACTGAAGCTTTCTTT
V gene: TRBV20-1; D gene: TRBD2; clone size: few; J gene: TRBJ2-7; CDR3 protein: CSARDTREGLLDEQYF; CDR3 DNA: TGCAGTGCTAGAGATACCCGGGAGGGACTTCTCGACGAGCAGTACTTC
V gene: TRBV24-1; D gene: .; clone size: many; J gene: TRBJ2-2; CDR3 protein: CATSATPDSLGNTGELFF; CDR3 DNA: TGTGCCACCAGTGCTACCCCTGACAGTCTCGGGAACACCGGGGAGCTGTTTTTT
V gene: TRBV2; D gene: .; clone size: many; J gene: TRBJ1-5; CDR3 protein: CASMGQANQPQHF; CDR3 DNA: TGTGCCAGCATGGGGCAAGCCAATCAGCCCCAGCATTTT
V gene: TRBV20-1; D gene: .; clone size: many; J gene: TRBJ1-5; CDR3 protein: CSASAGISQPQHF; CDR3 DNA: TGCAGTGCTAGCGCCGGGATAAGTCAGCCCCAGCATTTT
V gene: TRBV29-1; D gene: .; clone size: .; J gene: TRBJ2-5; CDR3 protein: CSVEGPGAQETQYF; CDR3 DNA: TGCAGCGTTGAGGGGCCGGGGGCCCAAGAGACCCAGTACTTC
V gene: TRBV2; D gene: .; clone size: .; J gene: TRBJ1-2; CDR3 protein: CARGPGHPLRGYTF; CDR3 DNA: TGTGCCAGAGGTCCGGGACACCCTCTTCGCGGCTACACCTTC
V gene: TRBV2; D gene: TRBD1; clone size: .; J gene: TRBJ1-3; CDR3 protein: CASSLAAGGGGNTIYF; CDR3 DNA: TGTGCCAGCAGCTTAGCGGCAGGGGGAGGTGGAAACACCATATATTTT
V gene: TRBV20-1; D gene: .; clone size: many; J gene: TRBJ2-5; CDR3 protein: CSARVGRGGETQYF; CDR3 DNA: TGCAGTGCTAGGGTCGGGAGAGGTGGAGAGACCCAGTACTTC
V gene: TRBV20-1; D gene: TRBD2; clone size: many; J gene: TRBJ2-5; CDR3 protein: CSARLAGVPWETQYF; CDR3 DNA: TGCAGTGCTAGATTAGCGGGCGTCCCCTGGGAGACCCAGTACTTC
V gene: TRBV5-1; D gene: TRBD1; clone size: many; J gene: TRBJ2-7; CDR3 protein: CASSFTGQKYEQYF; CDR3 DNA: TGCGCCAGCAGCTTCACGGGACAGAAGTACGAGCAGTACTTC
V gene: TRBV12-3/TRBV12-4; D gene: .; clone size: .; J gene: TRBJ1-6; CDR3 protein: CASSTPNQPYSPLHF; CDR3 DNA: TGTGCCAGCAGCACGCCCAATCAGCCTTATTCACCCCTCCACTTT
V gene: TRBV9; D gene: TRBD1; clone size: many; J gene: TRBJ1-1; CDR3 protein: CASSVGTVVMNTEAFF; CDR3 DNA: TGTGCCAGCAGCGTCGGGACAGTTGTTATGAACACTGAAGCTTTCTTT
V gene: TRBV20-1; D gene: .; clone size: many; J gene: TRBJ1-4; CDR3 protein: CSASHLGFNEKLFF; CDR3 DNA: TGCAGTGCTAGCCATCTGGGATTTAATGAAAAACTGTTTTTT